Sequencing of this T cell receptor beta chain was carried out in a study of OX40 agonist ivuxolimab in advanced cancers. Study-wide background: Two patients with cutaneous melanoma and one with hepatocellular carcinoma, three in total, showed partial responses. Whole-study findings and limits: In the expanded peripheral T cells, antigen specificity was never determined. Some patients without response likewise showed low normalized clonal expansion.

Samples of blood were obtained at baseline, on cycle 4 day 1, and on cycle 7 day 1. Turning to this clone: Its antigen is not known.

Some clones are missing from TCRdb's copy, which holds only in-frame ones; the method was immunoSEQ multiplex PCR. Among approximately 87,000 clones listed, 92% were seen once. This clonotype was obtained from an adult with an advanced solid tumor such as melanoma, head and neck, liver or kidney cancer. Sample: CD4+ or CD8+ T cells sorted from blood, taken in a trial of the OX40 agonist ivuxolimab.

CDR3 amino acids: CATGEGTSSYEQYF. For the CDR3, the DNA is TGTGCCACCGGGGAAGGGACTTCCTCCTACGAGCAGTACTTC. This chain uses TRBV15 with TRBJ2-7, with D possibly TRBD2 on 6 matching bases. This CDR3 contains 14 residues. Trimming left V 8 bases short and J 0 bases short, with 14 bases between. From germline, CDR1 is LNHNV and CDR2 YYDKDF (reference sequence).